This TCR beta chain was retrieved from a study of lymphopenia after photon versus proton radiotherapy. Notes on the study in general: Better survival with proton therapy was suggested as possible, not demonstrated.

Sequencing used immunoSEQ multiplex PCR; TCRdb keeps in-frame clones, though not all of them. The sample records about 83,000 clones, 83% being singletons. With regard to this clone: The antigen remains unidentified.

This CDR3 comprises 16 residues. V was pared by 5 bases and J by 0 bases, with 14 bases between. The germline V gene has CDR1 SGHVS and CDR2 FQNEAQ. The chain is built from TRBV7-8 and TRBJ2-1; a possible D gene is TRBD2 (5 bases). The sequence was obtained from a man in his sixties with pancreatic cancer. Sequencing used peripheral blood, obtained from a patient treated with proton-based radiotherapy. For the CDR3, the DNA is TGTGCCAGCAGCCTTTCCGGGATGAGCTCCTACAATGAGCAGTTCTTC. Protein sequence: CASSLSGMSSYNEQFF.